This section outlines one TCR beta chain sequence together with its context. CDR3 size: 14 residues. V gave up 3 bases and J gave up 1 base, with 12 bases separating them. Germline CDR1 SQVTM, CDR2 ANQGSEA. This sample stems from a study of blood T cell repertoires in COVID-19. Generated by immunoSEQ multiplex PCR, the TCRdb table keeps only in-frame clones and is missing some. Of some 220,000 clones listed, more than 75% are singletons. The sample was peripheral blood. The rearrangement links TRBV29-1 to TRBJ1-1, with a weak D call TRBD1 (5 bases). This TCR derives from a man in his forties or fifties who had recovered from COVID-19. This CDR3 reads CSVEFPGGNTEAFF. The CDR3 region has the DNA TGCAGCGTTGAGTTCCCCGGGGGGAACACTGAAGCTTTCTTT.